Only one count was recorded for the clone carrying this T cell receptor (beta chain). Its antigen is unknown. Some clones are missing from TCRdb's copy, which holds only in-frame ones; the method was immunoSEQ multiplex PCR. This table holds approximately 1.9 million clones, 80% to 95% found once. This sample stems from a study of shared clonotypes between healthy human individuals. Study-level findings and limits: The diversity represented, both genetic and in exposure history, was limited by few donors. What naive subsets generally showed was a larger estimated richness than memory subsets showed.

CD8 cells classed as naive were CD45RO-negative and positively selected for CCR7, excluding terminally differentiated effector memory CD45RA+ cells. This receptor was taken from a man aged 18 to 29 in good health. Some clones in this sample may be carry-over from other donors' samples. The sample taken for sequencing was naive CD8+ T cells from PBMCs.

DNA for the CDR3: TGTGCCAGCAGTCCAATCTTAGCTCCTGAGCAGTTCTTC. This translates into CASSPILAPEQFF. V gene TRBV5-4 combines with J gene TRBJ2-1; D gene ambiguous. The CDR3 extends over 13 amino acids. Germline loops: CDR1 SGHNT, CDR2 YYREEE (reference sequence). V gave up 5 bases and J gave up 9 bases, with 15 bases separating them.